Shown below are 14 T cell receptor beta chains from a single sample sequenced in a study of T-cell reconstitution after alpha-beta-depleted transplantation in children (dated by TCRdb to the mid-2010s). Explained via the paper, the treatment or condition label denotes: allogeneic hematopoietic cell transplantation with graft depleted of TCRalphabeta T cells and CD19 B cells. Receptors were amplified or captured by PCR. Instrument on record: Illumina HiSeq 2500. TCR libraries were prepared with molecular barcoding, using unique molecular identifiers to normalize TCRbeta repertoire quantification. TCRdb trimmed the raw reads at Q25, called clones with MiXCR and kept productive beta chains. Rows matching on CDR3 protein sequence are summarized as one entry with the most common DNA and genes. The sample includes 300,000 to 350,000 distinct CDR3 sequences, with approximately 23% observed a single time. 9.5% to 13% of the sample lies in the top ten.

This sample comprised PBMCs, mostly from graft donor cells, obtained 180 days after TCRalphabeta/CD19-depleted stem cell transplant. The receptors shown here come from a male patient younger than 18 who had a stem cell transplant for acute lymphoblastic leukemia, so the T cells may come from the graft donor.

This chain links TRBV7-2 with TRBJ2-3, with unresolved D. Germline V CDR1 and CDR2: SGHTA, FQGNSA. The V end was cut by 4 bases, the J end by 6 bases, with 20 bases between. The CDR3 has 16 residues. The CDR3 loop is CASSYLTGTLGDTQYF. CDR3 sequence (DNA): TGTGCCAGCAGCTATTTGACTGGCACCTTGGGGGATACGCAGTATTTT. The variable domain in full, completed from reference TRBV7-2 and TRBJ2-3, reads GAGVSQSPSNKVTEKGKDVELRCDPISGHTALYWYRQSLGQGLEFLIYFQGNSAPDKSGLPSDRFSAERTGGSVSTLTIQRTQQEDSAVYLCASSYLTGTLGDTQYFGPGTRLTVL.

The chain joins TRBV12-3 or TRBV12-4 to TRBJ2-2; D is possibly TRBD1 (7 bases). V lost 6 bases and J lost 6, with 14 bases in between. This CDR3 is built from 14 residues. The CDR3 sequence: CASSNRGGAGELFF. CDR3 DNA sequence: TGTGCCAGCAGCAACAGGGGAGGCGCCGGGGAGCTGTTTTTT.

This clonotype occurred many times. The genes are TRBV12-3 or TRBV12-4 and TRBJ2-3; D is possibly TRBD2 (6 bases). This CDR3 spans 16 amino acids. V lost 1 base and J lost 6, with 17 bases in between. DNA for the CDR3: TGTGCCAGCAGTTTAGTCTGGGACTCCCTCGAGGATACGCAGTATTTT. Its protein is CASSLVWDSLEDTQYF.

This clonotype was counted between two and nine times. Written as DNA, the CDR3 is TGCAGCGTTGAAGATCGGGGGACCCCCTTATCTGAGCAGTTCTTC. Translation gives CSVEDRGTPLSEQFF. The chain couples TRBV29-1 to TRBJ2-1; D possibly corresponds to TRBD2 (6 bases). Germline-derived CDR1 and CDR2 are SQVTM and ANQGSEA. The V end was cut by 0 bases, the J end by 9 bases, with 18 bases between. This CDR3 comprises 15 residues.

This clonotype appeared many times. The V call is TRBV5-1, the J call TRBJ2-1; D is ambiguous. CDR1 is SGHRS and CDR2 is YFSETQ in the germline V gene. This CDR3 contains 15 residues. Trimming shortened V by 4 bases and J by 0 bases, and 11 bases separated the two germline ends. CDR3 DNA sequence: TGCGCCAGCAGCCTATATTCGAGCTCCTACAATGAGCAGTTCTTC. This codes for CASSLYSSSYNEQFF.

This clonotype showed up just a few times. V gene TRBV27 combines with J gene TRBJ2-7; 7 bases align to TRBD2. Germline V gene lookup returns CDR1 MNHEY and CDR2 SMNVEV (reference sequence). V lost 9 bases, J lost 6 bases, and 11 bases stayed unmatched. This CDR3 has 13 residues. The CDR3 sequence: CASQPRLAGEQYF. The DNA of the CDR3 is TGTGCCAGTCAACCCCGACTAGCAGGCGAGCAGTACTTC.

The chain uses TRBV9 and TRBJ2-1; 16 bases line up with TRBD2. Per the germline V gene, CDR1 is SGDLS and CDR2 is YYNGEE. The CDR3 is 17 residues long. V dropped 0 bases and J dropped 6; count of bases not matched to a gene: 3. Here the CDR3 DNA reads TGTGCCAGCAGCGTAGGGGGACTAGCGGGAGGGTCCAATGAGCAGTTCTTC. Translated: CASSVGGLAGGSNEQFF.

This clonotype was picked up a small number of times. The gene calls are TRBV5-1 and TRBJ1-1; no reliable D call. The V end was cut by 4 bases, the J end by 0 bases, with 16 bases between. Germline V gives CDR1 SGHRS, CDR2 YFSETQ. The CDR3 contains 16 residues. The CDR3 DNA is TGCGCCAGCAGCCCCGAAGATGGGGTAGTGAACACTGAAGCTTTCTTT. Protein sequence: CASSPEDGVVNTEAFF.

CDR3 bases: TGCAGCGTTGAAGATCTTAGGACAGGAGCTTCCTACGAGCAGTACTTC. This sequence encodes CSVEDLRTGASYEQYF. This sequence joins TRBV29-1 and TRBJ2-7; 7 bases line up with TRBD1. Trimming at V came to 0 bases and at J to 1 base, leaving 9 bases not matched to a gene. Per the germline V gene, CDR1 is SQVTM and CDR2 is ANQGSEA. The CDR3 covers 16 residues.

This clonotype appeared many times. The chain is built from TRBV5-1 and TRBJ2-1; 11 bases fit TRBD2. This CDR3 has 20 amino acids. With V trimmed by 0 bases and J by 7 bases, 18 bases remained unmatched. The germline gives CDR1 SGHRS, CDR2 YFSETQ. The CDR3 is CASSLARFPLAGGNRNEQFF. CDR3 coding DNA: TGCGCCAGCAGCTTGGCTCGTTTCCCTTTAGCGGGAGGGAATAGGAATGAGCAGTTCTTC.

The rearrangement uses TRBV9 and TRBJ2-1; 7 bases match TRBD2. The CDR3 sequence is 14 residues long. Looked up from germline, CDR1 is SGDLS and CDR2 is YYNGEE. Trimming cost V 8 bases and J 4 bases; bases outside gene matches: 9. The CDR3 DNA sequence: TGTGCCAGTGGGCGGAGCGGGGTTTACAATGAGCAGTTCTTC. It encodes CASGRSGVYNEQFF. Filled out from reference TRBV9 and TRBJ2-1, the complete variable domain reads DSGVTQTPKHLITATGQRVTLRCSPRSGDLSVYWYQQSLDQGLQFLIQYYNGEERAKGNILERFSAQQFPDLHSELNLSSLELGDSALYFCASGRSGVYNEQFFGPGTRLTVL.

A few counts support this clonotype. The CDR3 sequence is CASSWGGQETQYF. DNA for the CDR3: TGTGCCAGCAGCTGGGGGGGGCAAGAGACCCAGTACTTC. The gene calls are TRBV7-3 and TRBJ2-5; 7 nucleotides agree with TRBD2. The CDR3 extends over 13 amino acids. Germline CDR1 SGHTA, CDR2 FQGTGA. J gave up 2 bases and V 4 bases, and 1 base lay outside the gene matches.

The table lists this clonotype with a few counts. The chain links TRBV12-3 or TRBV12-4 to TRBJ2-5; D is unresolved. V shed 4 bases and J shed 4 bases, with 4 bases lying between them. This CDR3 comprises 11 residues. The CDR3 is CASSSPETQYF. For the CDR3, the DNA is TGTGCCAGCAGTTCCCCAGAGACCCAGTACTTC.

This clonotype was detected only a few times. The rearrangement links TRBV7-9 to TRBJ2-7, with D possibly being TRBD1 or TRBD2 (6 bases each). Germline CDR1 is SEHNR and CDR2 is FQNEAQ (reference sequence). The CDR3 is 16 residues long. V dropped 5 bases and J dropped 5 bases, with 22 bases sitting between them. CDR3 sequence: CASSGGLGGWQDEQYF. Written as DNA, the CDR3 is TGTGCCAGCAGCGGAGGACTGGGGGGCTGGCAGGACGAGCAGTACTTC.